A selection of T cell receptor beta chains follows, all from one sample in a study of T cells in Graves' hyperthyroidism and ophthalmopathy. In TCRdb, the multiplex PCR reads were re-called with MiXCR into one record per CDR3 protein. The table records fewer than 650,000 distinct CDR3 sequences, 12% to 15% of them present only once. Sequenced sample: blood. Every receptor here comes from a middle-aged woman with Graves' hyperthyroidism. The CDR3 runs from the conserved cysteine through the conserved F or W. A D gene is named only where the DNA matches it firmly. Expanded clones are given a class, and other clones once, few, many or no size at all.

>few|-|TRBJ2-1|TRBV19
TGTGCCAGTTCGCGACAGAACCTTGGCTACAATGAGCAGTTCTTC
CASSRQNLGYNEQFF
>-|-|TRBJ2-1|TRBV5-8
TGTGCCAGCAGCGCACGCCGCAATGAGCAGTTCTTC
CASSARRNEQFF
>few|TRBD2|TRBJ2-1|TRBV4-1
TGCGCCAGCAGCCAAGATTATGTAGCGGGAGGTCAAAATGAGCAGTTCTTC
CASSQDYVAGGQNEQFF
>few|-|TRBJ2-2|TRBV18
TGTGCCAGCTCACCGTCTGGGGCCCCGAACACCGGGGAGCTGTTTTTT
CASSPSGAPNTGELFF
>-|TRBD2|TRBJ2-1|TRBV11-2
TGTGCCAGCAGCTTTCCGGGGGGACTAGCGGGAGCGCATGAGCAGTTCTTC
CASSFPGGLAGAHEQFF
>many|TRBD1|TRBJ1-2|TRBV5-1
TGCGCCAGCAGCCCGGACAGGGGGGACTATGGCTACACCTTC
CASSPDRGDYGYTF
>-|-|TRBJ1-6|TRBV9
TGTGCCAGCAGCGTCGACATAGGTGGATCACCCCTCCACTTT
CASSVDIGGSPLHF
>many|TRBD2|TRBJ2-1|TRBV20-1
TGCAGTGCTAGTCTAGCGGGAAGCGAAATACAGTTCTTC
CSASLAGSEIQFF
>-|TRBD2|TRBJ2-1|TRBV6-5
TGTGCCAGCAGTTCAAGGAGCGGGAGGGCCGGCGATGAGCAGTTCTTC
CASSSRSGRAGDEQFF
>many|TRBD2|TRBJ2-5|TRBV7-2
TGTGCCAGCAGCTGGTCTAGCGGGATGGGGGAGACCCAGTACTTC
CASSWSSGMGETQYF
>many|-|TRBJ1-1|TRBV5-1
TGCGCCAGCACCCTCGAGGGCCGGACAGATTACACTGAAGCTTTCTTT
CASTLEGRTDYTEAFF
>few|-|TRBJ1-1|TRBV28
TGTGCCAGCAGTTTACCCCTAATGAACACTGAAGCTTTCTTT
CASSLPLMNTEAFF
>many|-|TRBJ1-4|TRBV5-1
TGCGCCAGCAGCTTGCAATCAAGCGAAAAACTGTTTTTT
CASSLQSSEKLFF
>many|TRBD2|TRBJ2-7|TRBV28
TGTGCCAGCAGTCCGCTAGCGGGAAGCTCCTACGAGCAGTACTTC
CASSPLAGSSYEQYF
>many|-|TRBJ2-1|TRBV30
TGTGCCTGGAGTGGTTCATTGGCGGGCCGCTCCTACAATGAGCAGTTCTTC
CAWSGSLAGRSYNEQFF
>-|-|TRBJ2-6|TRBV6-1
TGTGCCAGCAGTGAACTCGGGGCCAACGTCCTGACTTTC
CASSELGANVLTF
>many|TRBD2|TRBJ2-5|TRBV15
TGTGCCACCAGCAGGGATTTAGAGGGACTAGCGGGAGCGGAGACCCAGTACTTC
CATSRDLEGLAGAETQYF
>many|-|TRBJ1-1|TRBV28
TGTGCCAGCAGTTTTAGGACCCCAGGGGAGACTGAAGCTTTCTTT
CASSFRTPGETEAFF
>many|-|TRBJ2-1|TRBV20-1
TGCAGTGCTAGAGATCGCAGGGAAAAATACAATGAGCAGTTCTTC
CSARDRREKYNEQFF
>many|-|TRBJ1-3|TRBV6-1
TGTGCCGCTGGGGCAGGGACCTCTGGAAACACCATATATTTT
CAAGAGTSGNTIYF